What follows are 12 T cell receptor beta chains derived from one specimen sequenced in a study of OX40 agonist ivuxolimab in advanced cancers. Assay: immunoSEQ multiplex PCR; the TCRdb copy retains only in-frame clones and omits some. The repertoire consists of about 30,000 clones, with 84% occurring once and the leading ten covering around 23%. Material: CD4+ or CD8+ T cells sorted from blood, obtained in a trial of the OX40 agonist ivuxolimab. The receptors come from an adult with an advanced solid tumor such as melanoma, head and neck, liver or kidney cancer.

The count of this clone is one. The genes are TRBV29-1 and TRBJ2-3, with 7 nucleotides matching TRBD2. Germline loops: CDR1 SQVTM, CDR2 ANQGSEA. This CDR3 is 16 amino acids long. V was pared by 1 base and J by 1 base, with 8 bases of the junction left unmatched. CDR3 sequence: CSVEGEIAGRTDTQYF. In DNA form, the CDR3 reads TGCAGCGTTGAAGGGGAAATAGCGGGCCGCACAGATACGCAGTATTTT.

The gene calls are TRBV9 and TRBJ1-2, with D uncertain. Germline-derived CDR1 and CDR2 are SGDLS and YYNGEE. V was cut by 6 bases and J by 5 bases, with 20 bases left in between. This CDR3 comprises 15 residues. The CDR3 sequence is CASNPSGGGGYGYTF. CDR3 nucleotide sequence: TGTGCCAGCAATCCCTCGGGTGGCGGCGGTTATGGCTACACCTTC.

The J gene is TRBJ2-1, the V gene TRBV28, with a possible D match to TRBD2 (6 bases). The ends were cut back, 5 bases at V and 9 bases at J, with 20 bases in the middle. This CDR3 has 15 amino acids. Per the germline V gene, CDR1 is MDHEN and CDR2 is SYDVKM. This CDR3 reads CASSPPSGWRGEQFF. The CDR3 DNA is TGTGCCAGCAGTCCCCCCAGCGGGTGGCGGGGTGAGCAGTTCTTC. Filled out from reference TRBV28 and TRBJ2-1, the complete variable domain reads DVKVTQSSRYLVKRTGEKVFLECVQDMDHENMFWYRQDPGLGLRLIYFSYDVKMKEKGDIPEGYSVSREKKERFSLILESASTNQTSMYLCASSPPSGWRGEQFFGPGTRLTVL.

This clone was counted a few times. The V call is TRBV9, the J call TRBJ2-3, with D uncertain. CDR1 and CDR2 from the germline V gene are SGDLS and YYNGEE. Trimming left V 4 bases short and J 0 bases short, with 12 bases between. The CDR3 is 15 residues long. The CDR3 here is CASSPEEHSTDTQYF. For the CDR3, the DNA is TGTGCCAGCAGCCCAGAGGAACATAGCACAGATACGCAGTATTTT.

The gene calls are TRBV6-1 and TRBJ2-1; 8 nucleotides line up with TRBD2. CDR3 size: 12 residues. From germline, CDR1 is MNHNS and CDR2 SASEGT. V gave up 11 bases and J gave up 7 bases; unmatched junction bases: 7. The CDR3: CAGREGRNEQFF. CDR3 DNA sequence: TGTGCCGGACGGGAGGGCCGTAATGAGCAGTTCTTC.

This clone qualifies as medium-sized. The chain recombines TRBV11-2 with TRBJ2-7; 7 bases match TRBD1. CDR3 length: 14 amino acids. The germline V gene has CDR1 SGHAT and CDR2 FQNNGV. Trimming cost V 5 bases and J 2 bases; bases outside gene matches: 6. The CDR3 reads CASSLTGTAYEQYF. As DNA, the CDR3 is TGTGCCAGCAGCCTAACTGGGACAGCCTACGAGCAGTACTTC.

The chain combines TRBV7-2 with TRBJ2-7, with D unresolved. The CDR3 contains 14 residues. V shed 4 bases and J shed 0 bases, with 10 bases lying between them. Germline lookup yields CDR1 SGHTA and CDR2 FQGNSA. Written as DNA, the CDR3 is TGTGCCAGCAGCTATAGGACCCTCTCCTACGAGCAGTACTTC. As protein: CASSYRTLSYEQYF.

This chain joins TRBV4-3 and TRBJ2-3; tentatively, D is TRBD1 (5 bases). This CDR3 has 14 amino acids. CDR1 is LGHNA and CDR2 is YSLEER in the germline V gene. The ends were cut back, 1 base at V and 0 bases at J, with 5 bases in the middle. Here the CDR3 reads CASSQGGSTDTQYF. CDR3 nucleotide sequence: TGCGCCAGCAGCCAAGGGGGCAGCACAGATACGCAGTATTTT.

This chain links TRBV5-1 with TRBJ2-1, with D perhaps assigned TRBD1 or TRBD2 (5 bases each). Germline CDR1 and CDR2: SGHRS and YFSETQ. Trimming took off 7 bases at V and 2 bases at J, with 13 bases between the two ends. CDR3 size: 14 residues. CDR3 DNA sequence: TGCGCCAGCGAGGGGTACCCCGCCTACAATGAGCAGTTCTTC. It is translated as CASEGYPAYNEQFF.

The rearrangement links TRBV5-1 to TRBJ2-7; 8 bases line up with TRBD1. The V and J ends lost 3 bases and 4 bases, in that order; junction bases with no gene match: 3. The germline V gene encodes CDR1 SGHRS and CDR2 YFSETQ. This CDR3 has 13 amino acids. CDR3 sequence reads: CASSWRTGYEQYF. The CDR3 region has the DNA TGCGCCAGCAGCTGGAGGACAGGGTACGAGCAGTACTTC.

The chain employs TRBV4-1 and TRBJ2-1, with D unclear. Trimming left V 2 bases short and J 4 bases short, with 21 bases between. CDR1 and CDR2 from the germline V gene are MGHRA and YSYEKL. CDR3 length equals 18 residues. CDR3 in amino acids: CASSQRLEIGAKYNEQFF. CDR3 sequence (DNA): TGCGCCAGCAGCCAACGCTTGGAGATAGGTGCGAAATACAATGAGCAGTTCTTC.

The V call is TRBV19, the J call TRBJ2-7; 8 nucleotides agree with TRBD2. Germline V CDR1 and CDR2: LNHDA, SQIVND (reference sequence). The CDR3 covers 14 residues. The V and J ends lost 1 base and 4 bases, in that order; junction bases with no gene match: 3. The CDR3 sequence: CASSIAGGPYEQYF. CDR3 in DNA: TGTGCCAGTAGTATAGCGGGAGGGCCATACGAGCAGTACTTC.